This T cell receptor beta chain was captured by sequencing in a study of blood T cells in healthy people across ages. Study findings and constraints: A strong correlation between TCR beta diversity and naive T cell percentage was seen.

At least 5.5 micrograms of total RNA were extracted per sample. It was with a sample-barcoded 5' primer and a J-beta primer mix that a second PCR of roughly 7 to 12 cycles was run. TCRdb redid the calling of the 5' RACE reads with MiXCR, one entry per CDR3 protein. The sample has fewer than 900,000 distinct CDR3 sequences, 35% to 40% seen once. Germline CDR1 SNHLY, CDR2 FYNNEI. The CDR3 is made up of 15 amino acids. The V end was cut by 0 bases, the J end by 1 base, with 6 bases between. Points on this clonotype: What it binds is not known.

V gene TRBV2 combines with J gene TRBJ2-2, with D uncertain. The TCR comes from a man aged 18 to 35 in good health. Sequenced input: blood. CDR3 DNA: TGTGCCAGCAGTGAAGCGCAACGGAACACCGGGGAGCTGTTTTTT. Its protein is CASSEAQRNTGELFF. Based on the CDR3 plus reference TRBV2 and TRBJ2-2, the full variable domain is EPEVTQTPSHQVTQMGQEVILRCVPISNHLYFYWYRQILGQKVEFLVSFYNNEISEKSEIFDDQFSVERPDGSNFTLKIRSTKLEDSAMYFCASSEAQRNTGELFFGEGSRLTVL.